This TCR beta chain was documented in a study of T cell clones after liver transplantation. About the study: In this trial, immunosuppression withdrawal was attempted within 2 years of liver transplant. TCRbeta sequencing after a pre-transplant mixed lymphocyte reaction identified graft-donor-reactive clones, later tracked in post-transplant blood. Study-level points and caveats: Low donor cell numbers restricted donor-reactive repertoire measurement in two subjects. Small, mixed patient groups and varying post-transplant times limit these conclusions.

Sequenced by immunoSEQ multiplex PCR; TCRdb stores in-frame clones only, minus some. The sample holds tens of thousands of clones, around four fifths seen once. The trim removed 4 bases at V and 3 bases at J, leaving 7 bases unmatched. Germline values: CDR1 MDHEN, CDR2 SYDVKM. This CDR3 has 16 residues. As concerns this clone: The target antigen is unknown.

The sequences come from CD4+ T cells from blood, collected 48 to 50 months after liver transplant. V gene TRBV28 combines with J gene TRBJ1-5, with 9 positions matching TRBD1. This sequence was found in a human patient who received a liver transplant. Some T cells may arise from the graft donor. CDR3 residues: CASSSRTGAPNQPQHF. The CDR3, as DNA: TGTGCCAGCAGTTCTAGGACAGGGGCCCCCAATCAGCCCCAGCATTTT.